The T cell receptor (beta chain) under discussion was sequenced for a study of blood T cell repertoires in COVID-19 (dated by TCRdb to 2020 to 2021). Study-wide context: Collaborator samples came from the United States, Italy and Spain and covered acute and convalescent phases of COVID-19. Samples came from the ongoing ImmuneRACE study (first 160 participants) plus 1,254 subjects from 6 global collaborators. The repertoires were released in a freely available public database meant as a resource for research on the immune response to SARS-CoV-2. The prospective study material was composed of cDNA or gDNA derived from T cells, B-cell-depleted T cells, or PBMCs. HLA class I and class II types, where available, came from metadata supplied by the sample provider rather than from assay-based typing. Sample metadata almost always included a de-identified subject ID, COVID-19 status, age in years and sex. The dataset comprised deeply sampled blood TCRbeta repertoires from subjects exposed to, actively infected with, or recovered from COVID-19.

A remark on this clone: Its target antigen remains unknown. No base quality values were provided; no much bigger clone lies one nucleotide off.

Collaborating institutions collected whole blood in K2EDTA tubes following their own protocols. Collaborator samples were shipped for TCRbeta analysis as frozen whole blood, isolated PBMCs, or DNA extracted from either sample type. Beyond this particular receptor, the publication reports: How much clinical and demographic metadata was included differed by source and by participant, and the metadata was provided uncurated.

TCRbeta CDR3 regions were amplified from genomic DNA by means of the immunoSEQ Assay, a bias-controlled multiplex PCR. The paper's data handling went like this. The number of nucleated cells in each sample was estimated from the amplification of reference gene primers within the assay. To quantify the absolute abundance of each unique TCRbeta CDR3 rearrangement, sequence reads were collapsed and filtered. For each sample, productive Simpson clonality was calculated as the square root of Simpson's diversity index across productive rearrangements. TCRdb took this table from immuneACCESS and kept in-frame rearrangements with V and J called. Such tables lack part of the clones; where checked against another copy, unresolved V genes explain under half of the gap, and the rest is unexplained. The V and J calls and clone size come from that table; D and trimming were worked out from the DNA. A total of more than 85,000 clones appear in this sample, more than 75% of them only once. 15% to 20% of the sample is held by the ten biggest clonotypes.

Germline trimming: 4 bases from V, 0 bases from J; junction bases outside gene matches: 4. The germline V gene gives CDR1 as SGHRS and CDR2 as YFSETQ. The CDR3 spans 16 residues, from the cysteine through the phenylalanine. Of all the DNA, just the CDR3 is kept, 48 bases in frame from base 1. The specimen sequenced was peripheral blood. The V and J genes are TRBV5-1 and TRBJ1-6; 7 central nucleotides agree with TRBD1. The TCR originated in a human donor in a cohort sampled during active COVID-19. The bases read TGCGCCAGCAGCATTGGGGACAGCTCCTATAATTCACCCCTCCACTTT. Its protein reads: CASSIGDSSYNSPLHF.